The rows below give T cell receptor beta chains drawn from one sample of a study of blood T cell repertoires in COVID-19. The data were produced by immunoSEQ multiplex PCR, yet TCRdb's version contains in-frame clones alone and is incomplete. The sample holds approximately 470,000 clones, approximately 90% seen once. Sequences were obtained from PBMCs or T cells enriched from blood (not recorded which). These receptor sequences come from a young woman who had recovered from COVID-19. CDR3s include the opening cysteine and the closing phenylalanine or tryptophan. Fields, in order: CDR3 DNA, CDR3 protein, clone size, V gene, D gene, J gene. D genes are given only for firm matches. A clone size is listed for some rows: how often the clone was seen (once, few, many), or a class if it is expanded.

DNA: TGTGCCTGCCCCGGGACAGGGGCGCCCCGAGCTTTCTTT
CDR3: CACPGTGAPRAFF
size: .
V: TRBV30
D: TRBD1
J: TRBJ1-1

DNA: TGTGCCTGGAGTATCACTAGTTTGACCGGGGAGCTGTTTTTT
CDR3: CAWSITSLTGELFF
size: once
V: TRBV30
D: .
J: TRBJ2-2

DNA: TGTGCCAGCAGTTACCGGGAGACAGCCCCATACAATGAGCAGTTCTTC
CDR3: CASSYRETAPYNEQFF
size: .
V: TRBV6-6
D: .
J: TRBJ2-1

DNA: TGTGCCAGCACCTTCCGAGGGGGGGCTACTTACACCGGGGAGCTGTTTTTT
CDR3: CASTFRGGATYTGELFF
size: .
V: TRBV7-2
D: .
J: TRBJ2-2

DNA: TGCGCCAGCAGCTCGCCGCCGGGACAGGGGTACTCAAATGAAAAACTGTTTTTT
CDR3: CASSSPPGQGYSNEKLFF
size: .
V: TRBV5-1
D: TRBD1
J: TRBJ1-4

DNA: TGTGCCAGCATGCGGGGACAGGGGGTGACTAATGAAAAACTGTTTTTT
CDR3: CASMRGQGVTNEKLFF
size: .
V: TRBV5-5
D: TRBD1
J: TRBJ1-4

DNA: TGTGCCAGCACGAGGACAGAGGGTGGCTACACCTTC
CDR3: CASTRTEGGYTF
size: few
V: TRBV12-3/TRBV12-4
D: .
J: TRBJ1-2

DNA: TGTGCCAGCAGCCCGGGGGGGCAGCAGTTCTTC
CDR3: CASSPGGQQFF
size: once
V: TRBV5-8
D: TRBD2
J: TRBJ2-1

DNA: TGTGCCAGCACCCTACAGGGGGAGAATGGCTACACCTTC
CDR3: CASTLQGENGYTF
size: .
V: TRBV7-9
D: TRBD1
J: TRBJ1-2

DNA: TGCGCCAGCAGCCAACCACAGGGGGCCTCTGGAAACACCATATATTTT
CDR3: CASSQPQGASGNTIYF
size: .
V: TRBV4-1
D: TRBD1
J: TRBJ1-3

DNA: TGCGCCAGCAGCCAAGTACCCCAGGCACATGAAAAACTGTTTTTT
CDR3: CASSQVPQAHEKLFF
size: .
V: TRBV4-1
D: .
J: TRBJ1-4

DNA: TGTGCCAGCAGCCCGGACAGGGGTAGCAATTCACCCCTCCACTTT
CDR3: CASSPDRGSNSPLHF
size: .
V: TRBV6-5
D: TRBD1
J: TRBJ1-6

DNA: TGTGCCAGCAGCTTTCCCGGGACAGGGAGTGAAAAACTGTTTTTT
CDR3: CASSFPGTGSEKLFF
size: .
V: TRBV11-2
D: TRBD1
J: TRBJ1-4

DNA: TGTGCCAGCGAGAGGGGGCGAGGGTACGAGCAGTACTTC
CDR3: CASERGRGYEQYF
size: .
V: TRBV2
D: TRBD1
J: TRBJ2-7

DNA: TGCGCCACCCGAGACAACCGGGGACAGGGGGCGTCCGAGCAGTACTTC
CDR3: CATRDNRGQGASEQYF
size: once
V: TRBV5-1
D: TRBD1
J: TRBJ2-7

DNA: TGTGCCAGCAGTGTAGATAGTTCACCCCTCCACTTT
CDR3: CASSVDSSPLHF
size: .
V: TRBV2
D: .
J: TRBJ1-6

DNA: TGTGCCAGTAGTATAGGACAGACCTACTATGGCTACACCTTC
CDR3: CASSIGQTYYGYTF
size: .
V: TRBV19
D: .
J: TRBJ1-2

DNA: TGTGCCAGCAGCCCAGCGGACAGCGCCTTCAATTCACCCCTCCACTTT
CDR3: CASSPADSAFNSPLHF
size: .
V: TRBV14
D: .
J: TRBJ1-6

DNA: TGTGCCACCAGCAGAGCAAGGGGTGCGCCTTATGGCTACACCTTC
CDR3: CATSRARGAPYGYTF
size: .
V: TRBV15
D: .
J: TRBJ1-2

DNA: TGTGCCAGCAGAGCCCTAGCGGGGGGCGGGGGGACCCAGTACTTC
CDR3: CASRALAGGGGTQYF
size: .
V: TRBV2
D: TRBD2
J: TRBJ2-5

DNA: TGTGCCAGCTCACCCCAGATGGGGACAGGGGGCGAAAAACTGTTTTTT
CDR3: CASSPQMGTGGEKLFF
size: .
V: TRBV18
D: TRBD1
J: TRBJ1-4

DNA: TGTGCCAGTAGACCCCGGTCGCGGGATACGCAGTATTTT
CDR3: CASRPRSRDTQYF
size: .
V: TRBV19
D: .
J: TRBJ2-3

DNA: TGTGCCAGCAGTCGGTTTCCCGGGGGAATCTCCTACAATGAGCAGTTCTTC
CDR3: CASSRFPGGISYNEQFF
size: .
V: TRBV2
D: .
J: TRBJ2-1

DNA: TGCGCCAGCAGCTTAGGACAGGTAGACACCGGGGAGCTGTTTTTT
CDR3: CASSLGQVDTGELFF
size: .
V: TRBV5-1
D: TRBD1
J: TRBJ2-2

DNA: TGTGCCAGCAGTTACTCCACAGGGCGGTCAGAGGGCTACACCTTC
CDR3: CASSYSTGRSEGYTF
size: .
V: TRBV6-5
D: .
J: TRBJ1-2

DNA: TGTGCCAGCAGCTTGACGGCTAGCGGGGAGACCCAGTACTTC
CDR3: CASSLTASGETQYF
size: .
V: TRBV5-4
D: TRBD2
J: TRBJ2-5

DNA: TGTGCCAGCAGTCTGGGACAGGGGCGGTCTGGAAACACCATATATTTT
CDR3: CASSLGQGRSGNTIYF
size: .
V: TRBV2
D: TRBD1
J: TRBJ1-3